This is a list of T cell receptor beta chains from one sample in a study of T-cell memory formation after mild COVID-19. One entry per CDR3 protein results from TCRdb running MiXCR on the 5' RACE reads. The data show 250,000 to 350,000 distinct CDR3 sequences, 14% seen once. Input material: PBMCs or a T cell subset sorted from them (not recorded which). The receptors shown here come from a man aged 18 to 30 who had mild COVID-19 (a few samples of this study predate the infection). Cell type and time point are not known. Each CDR3 is given with its conserved first and last residue. Each record gives: J gene, clone size, V gene, D gene, CDR3 DNA, CDR3 protein. A D gene is named only where the DNA matches it firmly. Clone size is shown for a subset of rows, as once, few, many or a class of expanded clone.

j_gene: TRBJ2-3; abundance: NA; v_gene: TRBV20-1; d_gene: TRBD2; CDR3nt: TGCAGTGCTAGCGGTGTGGCTAGCGGGGGCGCATTTAGCACAGATACGCAGTATTTT; CDR3aa: CSASGVASGGAFSTDTQYF
j_gene: TRBJ1-2; abundance: NA; v_gene: TRBV7-2; d_gene: NA; CDR3nt: TGTGCCAGCAGCTCGACCGGGGGAAACTATGGCTACACCTTC; CDR3aa: CASSSTGGNYGYTF
j_gene: TRBJ2-4; abundance: NA; v_gene: TRBV4-1; d_gene: NA; CDR3nt: TGCGCCAGCAGCCAAGGGTTAAACATTCAGTACTTC; CDR3aa: CASSQGLNIQYF
j_gene: TRBJ2-2; abundance: few; v_gene: TRBV6-5; d_gene: NA; CDR3nt: TGTGCCAGCAGCAATTTAGTCGGGGAGCTGTTTTTT; CDR3aa: CASSNLVGELFF
j_gene: TRBJ2-3; abundance: once; v_gene: TRBV29-1; d_gene: TRBD1; CDR3nt: TGCAGCGACAAAGCCGGGACAGGCAGCACAGATACGCAGTATTTT; CDR3aa: CSDKAGTGSTDTQYF
j_gene: TRBJ2-5; abundance: few; v_gene: TRBV4-1; d_gene: NA; CDR3nt: TGCGCCAGCAGCCAAGTCGGGGCAGGGGAAGAGACACAGTACTTC; CDR3aa: CASSQVGAGEETQYF
j_gene: TRBJ2-1; abundance: NA; v_gene: TRBV7-6; d_gene: NA; CDR3nt: TGTGCCAGCAGCTTAGCGGGGGCGAGGGGGAATGAGCAGTTCTTC; CDR3aa: CASSLAGARGNEQFF
j_gene: TRBJ2-5; abundance: few; v_gene: TRBV6-4; d_gene: TRBD1; CDR3nt: TGTGCCAGCAGTTGGGACAGACCGATGGACCAAGAGACCCAGTACTTC; CDR3aa: CASSWDRPMDQETQYF
j_gene: TRBJ1-1; abundance: NA; v_gene: TRBV20-1; d_gene: NA; CDR3nt: TGCAGTGCTAGCCAGGGTAGTGCGACTGAAGCTTTCTTT; CDR3aa: CSASQGSATEAFF
j_gene: TRBJ1-5; abundance: NA; v_gene: TRBV5-1; d_gene: NA; CDR3nt: TGCGCCAGCAGGAGGGTCCTCCCAGACAATCAGCCCCAGCATTTT; CDR3aa: CASRRVLPDNQPQHF
j_gene: TRBJ2-7; abundance: few; v_gene: TRBV4-1; d_gene: TRBD1; CDR3nt: TGCGCCAGCTCGTGGACAGGGCTTACGGGGTACGAGCAGTACTTC; CDR3aa: CASSWTGLTGYEQYF
j_gene: TRBJ2-5; abundance: NA; v_gene: TRBV20-1; d_gene: NA; CDR3nt: TGCAGTGCTACGAGACCCGGCCAAGAGACCCAGTACTTC; CDR3aa: CSATRPGQETQYF
j_gene: TRBJ1-4; abundance: once; v_gene: TRBV4-1; d_gene: NA; CDR3nt: TGCGCCAGCAGCCAAGCCTCCCGCAGTATTAATGAAAAACTGTTTTTT; CDR3aa: CASSQASRSINEKLFF